This TCR beta chain was sequenced during a study of blood T cell repertoires in COVID-19. There are 14 residues in the CDR3. Trimming removed 0 bases at V and 3 bases at J, with 10 bases between. CDR1 and CDR2 from the germline V gene are SGHKS and YYEKEE (reference sequence). Methods used by the authors: Reference gene primer amplification in the assay estimated nucleated cell counts. The method was immunoSEQ multiplex PCR; TCRdb's version includes in-frame clones alone and lacks a portion of them. V and J calls and clone size are as listed in that table; D and trimming were resolved from the DNA. Of 100,000 or so clones in the sample, roughly 79% are singletons; the top ten hold approximately 40%.

The source material was peripheral blood. The V call is TRBV5-5, the J call TRBJ2-7, with D uncertain. This TCR was sampled from a man older than 75 with acute or convalescent COVID-19. The CDR3 protein is CASSLAWPNYEQYF. For the CDR3, the DNA is TGTGCCAGCAGCTTGGCCTGGCCGAACTACGAGCAGTACTTC.